This T cell receptor beta chain was obtained from a study of T-cell reconstitution after alpha-beta-depleted transplantation in children. In this sample, this clonotype turned up many times. TCRbeta library preparation incorporated unique molecular identifiers. Each CDR3 protein is one row after TCRdb ran MiXCR on the PCR reads. The sample lists 490,000 or so distinct CDR3 sequences, roughly an eighth occurring once. The length of the CDR3 is 13 residues. Germline CDR1 SGHRS, CDR2 YFSETQ. V lost 4 bases and J 4 bases, leaving 9 bases between the germline ends. Sequences were derived from PBMCs from the stem cell graft donor, sampled from the stem cell graft. This rearrangement joins TRBV5-1 to TRBJ1-5; D gene uncertain. This TCR was recovered from a human donor who donated a stem cell graft to a child with combined immunodeficiency. The CDR3 loop reads CASSRAGNQPQHF. As DNA, the CDR3 is TGCGCCAGCAGCAGGGCTGGGAATCAGCCCCAGCATTTT.